The 25 T cell receptor beta chains below were found in one sample sequenced in a study of human T cells and chemical hapten exposure. In TCRdb, the RACE reads were re-called with MiXCR into one record per CDR3 protein. Of 79,000 or so distinct CDR3 sequences detected, 10% appear once; the ten largest clones hold 1.1% to 1.5%. Time point defined: patch test 1, 2 weeks after DPC sensitization. As to treatment: therapeutic diphenylcyclopropenone sensitization with weekly scalp DPC. Sequenced here: whole blood, sampled in connection with sensitization to the hapten diphenylcyclopropenone (DPC). The receptors originated from a woman in her fifties or sixties with alopecia areata. Some clones in this sample may be carry-over from other donors' samples.

This clonotype was seen a few times. V usage is TRBV30 and J usage is TRBJ2-1; 9 bases agree with TRBD1. This CDR3 is built from 13 residues. Germline V gives CDR1 GTSNPN, CDR2 SVGIG (reference sequence). With V trimmed by 0 bases and J by 7 bases, 1 base remained unmatched. CDR3 coding DNA: TGTGCCTGGAGTGTAGACAGGGGGAATGAGCAGTTCTTC. Protein: CAWSVDRGNEQFF.

The V call is TRBV20-1, the J call TRBJ1-1, with 8 bases matching TRBD1. With 0 bases clipped from V and 2 bases from J, the junction kept 11 bases outside the gene matches. The CDR3 is 17 residues long. The germline V gene has CDR1 DFQATT and CDR2 SNEGSKA (reference sequence). As DNA, the CDR3 is TGCAGTGCTAGAGATCCCACAGGGGGGGAATCTAACACTGAAGCTTTCTTT. Encoded protein: CSARDPTGGESNTEAFF.

This clonotype has a handful of counts. The rearrangement links TRBV6-1 to TRBJ2-1, with 10 bases that match TRBD2. This CDR3 has 15 residues. Germline loops: CDR1 MNHNS, CDR2 SASEGT. V was clipped by 1 base and J by 3 bases; unmatched bases: 0. The CDR3, as DNA: TGTGCCAGCAGTGAAGGGACTAGCGGCTACAATGAGCAGTTCTTC. Translation: CASSEGTSGYNEQFF.

In this sample, this clonotype turned up once. The CDR3 reads CTTTGTTLWEQYF. DNA of the CDR3: TGCACCACCACCGGGACCACCCTGTGGGAGCAGTACTTC. The rearrangement uses TRBV29-1 and TRBJ2-7, with D perhaps assigned TRBD1 or TRBD2 (5 bases each). Germline assignment: CDR1 SQVTM and CDR2 ANQGSEA. This CDR3 is 13 amino acids long.

This clonotype came up a few times. The J gene is TRBJ1-4, the V gene TRBV20-1; 8 bases align to TRBD1. The junction had 4 bases not matched to a gene; V was cut back by 1 base and J by 3 bases. Germline CDR1 reads DFQATT; CDR2 reads SNEGSKA (reference sequence). The CDR3 spans 15 residues. For the CDR3, the DNA is TGCAGTGCTAGAGCGGGGACAGGCCCTAATGAAAAACTGTTTTTT. This sequence encodes CSARAGTGPNEKLFF.

This clonotype was found many times. The chain carries TRBV7-9 and TRBJ2-2; 7 bases are a match to TRBD1. Germline V gene data show CDR1 as SEHNR and CDR2 as FQNEAQ (reference sequence). This CDR3 spans 15 amino acids. The J segment lost 0 bases and the V segment lost 4 bases, leaving 2 bases of the junction unmatched. CDR3 residues: CASSSDRPNTGELFF. The CDR3 DNA reads as TGTGCCAGCAGCTCGGACAGGCCGAACACCGGGGAGCTGTTTTTT.

This clonotype was seen more than once but under ten times. The chain carries TRBV20-1 and TRBJ2-1; 14 bases match TRBD2. The CDR3 length is 13 residues. Trimming took 7 bases from V and 7 from J; bases not matched to a gene: 3. CDR1 and CDR2 (germline): DFQATT, SNEGSKA (reference sequence). The CDR3 spells CSGRLAGGNEQFF. Here the CDR3 DNA reads TGCAGTGGGAGACTAGCGGGAGGGAATGAGCAGTTCTTC.

This clonotype was detected ten times or more. The CDR3 sequence: CASSPTELRGEQFF. Here the CDR3 DNA reads TGTGCCAGCTCACCCACCGAGTTGCGGGGGGAGCAGTTCTTC. The chain employs TRBV18 and TRBJ2-1, with 7 positions matching TRBD2. With 3 bases clipped from V and 10 bases from J, the junction kept 9 bases outside the gene matches. The germline V gene has CDR1 KGHSH and CDR2 LQKENI. This CDR3 spans 14 amino acids.

This clonotype showed up many times. The chain uses TRBV6-6 and TRBJ2-7; TRBD2 matches 7 bases. Trimming cost V 8 bases and J 6 bases; bases outside gene matches: 10. The V gene's germline CDR1 is MNHNY and CDR2 SVGAGI (reference sequence). The CDR3 sequence is 13 residues long. CDR3 protein: CASGAGMGSEQYF. CDR3 in DNA: TGTGCCAGCGGAGCGGGGATGGGCTCCGAGCAGTACTTC.

The chain recombines TRBV7-8 with TRBJ2-3, with D tentatively TRBD1 or TRBD2 (5 bases each). CDR1 SGHVS and CDR2 FQNEAQ come from the germline V gene. Trimming took off 3 bases at V and 1 base at J, with 14 bases between the two ends. The CDR3 is 16 residues long. The CDR3 coding sequence is TGTGCCAGCAGCTTGGGCCGGGACCAAGGCACAGATACGCAGTATTTT. Encoded protein: CASSLGRDQGTDTQYF.

The J gene is TRBJ2-2, the V gene TRBV9, with D possibly being TRBD2 (5 bases). V dropped 7 bases and J dropped 7 bases, with 11 bases sitting between them. The CDR3 runs to 12 residues. Looked up from germline, CDR1 is SGDLS and CDR2 is YYNGEE. CDR3 coding DNA: TGTGCCAGCTCCCAGGCGGGCGGGGAGCTGTTTTTT. Protein product: CASSQAGGELFF.

The sample holds one count of this clonotype. V gene TRBV3-1 combines with J gene TRBJ2-1; the match to TRBD2 covers 13 bases. The trim removed 1 base at V and 5 bases at J, leaving 14 bases unmatched. Germline assignment: CDR1 LGHDT and CDR2 YNNKEL (reference sequence). The CDR3 spans 20 residues. This chain's CDR3 is CASSQARTSGRIGGHNEQFF. In DNA form, the CDR3 reads TGTGCCAGCAGCCAAGCCCGGACTAGCGGGAGAATAGGGGGGCACAATGAGCAGTTCTTC.

This clonotype has just a few counts. J is TRBJ1-5 and V is TRBV18; D is unclear. V lost 3 bases, J lost 2 bases, and 8 bases lay in between. The CDR3 is 14 amino acids. CDR1 and CDR2 (germline): KGHSH, LQKENI. CDR3 bases: TGTGCCAGCTCACCGAGCCCGGGCAATCAGCCCCAGCATTTT. Residues: CASSPSPGNQPQHF. Drawing the rest from reference TRBV18 and TRBJ1-5, the complete variable domain is NAGVMQNPRHLVRRRGQEARLRCSPMKGHSHVYWYRQLPEEGLKFMVYLQKENIIDESGMPKERFSAEFPKEGPSILRIQQVVRGDSAAYFCASSPSPGNQPQHFGDGTRLSIL.

This clonotype was counted many times. The chain has TRBV10-1 and TRBJ2-2, with TRBD1 as a possible D gene (5 bases). Trimming stripped 10 bases from V and 10 bases from J, with 7 bases between. This CDR3 is built from 9 residues. CDR1 WNHNN and CDR2 SYGVQD come from the germline V gene (reference sequence). This CDR3 is CATTVELFF. In DNA form, the CDR3 reads TGCGCCACGACAGTGGAGCTGTTTTTT.

Points on this clonotype: A much larger clone lies a single base off, so this may be a read error. This chain links TRBV14 with TRBJ1-6; no clear D. Between the trimmed V and J ends, which lost 1 base and 1 base, there was a span of 11 bases. This CDR3 region has 17 residues. Germline loops: CDR1 SGHDN, CDR2 FVKESK. DNA for the CDR3: TGTGCCAGCAGCCAAGCCCACCTAGGGTCCTATAATTCACCCCTCCACTTT. Translation: CASSQAHLGSYNSPLHF.

CDR3 nucleotide sequence: TGTGCCAGCAGCCTGGGGCTAGCGGGATCCGATGAGCAGTTCTTC. Translation: CASSLGLAGSDEQFF. The genes are TRBV27 and TRBJ2-1, with TRBD2 matching over 9 bases. Trimming took 6 bases from V and 8 from J; bases not matched to a gene: 11. CDR3 size: 15 residues. The germline gives CDR1 MNHEY, CDR2 SMNVEV (reference sequence).

This rearrangement joins TRBV11-3 to TRBJ2-1; either TRBD1 or TRBD2 may fit D (5 bases each). V lost 5 bases and J 8 bases, leaving 25 bases between the germline ends. CDR1 is SGHNT and CDR2 is YENEEA in the germline V gene. The CDR3 spans 17 residues. CDR3 nucleotides: TGTGCCAGCAGCCCCGCTCCGGGACGGCCCAGTGAGGATGAGCAGTTCTTC. Protein product: CASSPAPGRPSEDEQFF.

This clonotype has a count of ten or more. This chain links TRBV12-3 or TRBV12-4 with TRBJ2-1, with D possibly TRBD2 on 5 matching bases. CDR3 length: 13 residues. Trimming pared 10 bases from V and 6 bases from J, leaving 16 bases between. The CDR3 DNA reads as TGTGCCACCAAACCTCGGGGATTCAATGAGCAGTTCTTC. Protein: CATKPRGFNEQFF.

This clonotype was counted a few times. V usage is TRBV5-1 and J usage is TRBJ1-1; D is unclear. Per germline, CDR1 SGHRS and CDR2 YFSETQ. The CDR3 totals 13 residues. V gave up 4 bases and J gave up 7 bases, with 14 bases separating them. The CDR3 bases are TGCGCCAGCAGCCTCCGCGGGGTGGTTGAAGCTTTCTTT. Amino acid sequence: CASSLRGVVEAFF.

The table lists this clonotype with a few counts. This chain uses TRBV5-1 with TRBJ2-7; D unclear. V was trimmed by 0 bases and J by 0 bases, leaving 13 bases between them. This CDR3 comprises 16 residues. Germline lookup yields CDR1 SGHRS and CDR2 YFSETQ. The CDR3 sequence: CASSLDGPKTSYEQYF. CDR3 DNA sequence: TGCGCCAGCAGCTTGGACGGTCCCAAAACCTCCTACGAGCAGTACTTC.

This clonotype has more than one count but fewer than ten. The CDR3 loop reads CASRAGTANTGELFF. The CDR3 nucleotides read TGTGCCAGTAGAGCCGGGACAGCGAACACCGGGGAGCTGTTTTTT. The V call is TRBV19, the J call TRBJ2-2; TRBD1 matches at 7 bases. CDR1 is LNHDA and CDR2 is SQIVND in the germline V gene (reference sequence). The CDR3 covers 15 residues. V shed 6 bases, J shed 0 bases, and the junction held 4 bases outside the gene matches.

Comments on this clonotype: Possible read error: a much larger clone is one base away. The chain recombines TRBV7-9 with TRBJ2-7; 7 nucleotides align to TRBD2. The CDR3 covers 13 residues. The germline CDR1 and CDR2 sequences are SEHNR and FQNEAQ (reference sequence). Here the CDR3 DNA reads TGTGTCAGCAGCTTAGGCCCGGGGGGCGAGCAGTACTTC. Amino acid sequence: CVSSLGPGGEQYF.

The chain is built from TRBV24-1 and TRBJ2-1, with TRBD2 matching over 9 bases. The CDR3 consists of 15 residues. The germline CDR1 and CDR2 sequences are KGHDR and SFDVKD. Trimming took 3 bases from V and 6 from J; bases not matched to a gene: 5. CDR3 sequence reads: CATSDPGTSLNEQFF. DNA of the CDR3: TGTGCCACCAGTGATCCCGGGACTAGCCTCAATGAGCAGTTCTTC.

This clonotype has more than one count but fewer than ten. The J gene is TRBJ2-2, the V gene TRBV6-5; 8 bases are shared with TRBD1. V lost 5 bases, J lost 7 bases, and 9 bases stayed unmatched. The CDR3 extends over 15 amino acids. Germline V gene data show CDR1 as MNHEY and CDR2 as SVGAGI. The CDR3 spells CASSLHGTGGGELFF. The CDR3 DNA follows: TGTGCCAGCAGTCTTCATGGGACAGGTGGCGGGGAGCTGTTTTTT.

The V and J genes are TRBV11-3 and TRBJ2-3, with TRBD2 identical over 9 bases. Germline values: CDR1 SGHNT, CDR2 YENEEA. Trimming at V came to 4 bases and at J to 4 bases, leaving 9 bases not matched to a gene. The CDR3 runs to 16 residues. CDR3 protein: CASSSGVAGVADTQYF. The CDR3 DNA reads TGTGCCAGCAGCTCAGGAGTAGCGGGAGTGGCAGATACGCAGTATTTT. The full variable domain, in which reference TRBV11-3 and TRBJ2-3 provide the parts outside the CDR3, is EAGVVQSPRYKIIEKKQPVAFWCNPISGHNTLYWYLQNLGQGPELLIRYENEEAVDDSQLPKDRFSAERLKGVDSTLKIQPAELGDSAVYLCASSSGVAGVADTQYFGPGTRLTVL.